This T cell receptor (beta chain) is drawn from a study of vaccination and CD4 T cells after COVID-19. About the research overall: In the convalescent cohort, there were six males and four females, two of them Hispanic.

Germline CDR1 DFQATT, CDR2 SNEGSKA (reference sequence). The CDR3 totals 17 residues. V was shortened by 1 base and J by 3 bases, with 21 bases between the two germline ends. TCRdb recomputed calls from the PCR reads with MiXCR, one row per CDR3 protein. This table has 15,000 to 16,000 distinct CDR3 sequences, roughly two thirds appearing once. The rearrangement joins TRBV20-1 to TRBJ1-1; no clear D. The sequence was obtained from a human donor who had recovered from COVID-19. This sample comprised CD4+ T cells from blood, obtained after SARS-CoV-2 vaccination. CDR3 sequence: CSARGEGGVRADTEAFF. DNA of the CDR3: TGCAGTGCTAGAGGAGAGGGTGGCGTTAGGGCGGACACTGAAGCTTTCTTT.